Shown below are 2 T cell receptor beta chains from a single sample sequenced in a study of T cell responses to AZD1222 COVID-19 vaccine. The data were produced by immunoSEQ multiplex PCR, yet TCRdb's version contains in-frame clones alone and is incomplete. The data show fewer than 150,000 clones, roughly 87% seen once. The source material was peripheral blood, sampled 28 days after the second AZD1222 dose. The receptor source for this set is an adult who received the AZD1222 COVID-19 vaccine.

V is TRBV3-1 (or the pseudogene TRBV3-2) and J is TRBJ1-6, with D perhaps matching TRBD1 (6 bases). This CDR3 contains 12 residues. Per germline, CDR1 LGHDT and CDR2 YNNKEL (reference sequence). V lost 5 bases, J lost 11 bases, and 10 bases lay in between. The CDR3 region is CASSSQGTPLHF. The CDR3 DNA reads TGTGCCAGCAGCTCCCAGGGGACACCCCTCCACTTT.

CDR3 sequence (DNA): TGTGCCAGCACGGGACAGGCTTTCTACGAGCAGTACTTC. Residues: CASTGQAFYEQYF. The V gene is TRBV11-3, the J gene TRBJ2-7; 8 nucleotides agree with TRBD1. Per the germline V gene, CDR1 is SGHNT and CDR2 is YENEEA. V was pared by 7 bases and J by 3 bases, with 5 bases of the junction left unmatched. This CDR3 is built from 13 residues.